This passage covers 9 T cell receptor beta chains from one sample sequenced in a study of spatial heterogeneity in lung cancer. Time point given: sample taken at primary tumor resection. Each CDR3 protein is one row after TCRdb ran MiXCR on the 5' RACE reads. The table includes 40,000 to 45,000 distinct CDR3 sequences, approximately 14% detected once. The sample here was PBMCs, taken at surgery. All receptors derive from a male donor with early-stage non-small cell lung cancer.

This clonotype was seen many times. J is TRBJ2-3 and V is TRBV7-9; D call uncertain. From germline, CDR1 is SEHNR and CDR2 FQNEAQ (reference sequence). The CDR3 runs to 11 residues. The V end lost 5 bases, the J end lost 4 bases, and 4 bases lay between the germline ends. CDR3 nucleotides: TGTGCCAGCAGCCCAGCAGATACGCAGTATTTT. This encodes CASSPADTQYF. Filled out from reference TRBV7-9 and TRBJ2-3, the complete variable domain reads DTGVSQNPRHKITKRGQNVTFRCDPISEHNRLYWYRQTLGQGPEFLTYFQNEAQLEKSRLLSDRFSAERPKGSFSTLEIQRTEQGDSAMYLCASSPADTQYFGPGTRLTVL.

The gene calls are TRBV12-3 or TRBV12-4 and TRBJ2-1; TRBD2 matches at 15 bases. The CDR3 sequence is 12 residues long. The V segment lost 6 bases and the J segment 16 bases; nucleotides outside the gene matches: 4. In nucleotides, the CDR3 is TGTGCCAGCAGCGGACTAGCGGGAGGGGGCTTCTTC. Translating it yields CASSGLAGGGFF.

As to this clonotype: This may arise from a read error, as a much more abundant clone is one base away. The rearrangement joins TRBV28 to TRBJ2-3; 7 bases agree with TRBD2. Germline CDR1 MDHEN, CDR2 SYDVKM. J gave up 0 bases and V 7 bases, and 10 bases lay outside the gene matches. The CDR3 runs 16 residues. CDR3: CASNTTAGISTDTQYF. In DNA form, the CDR3 reads TGTGCCAGCAATACCACAGCGGGGATTAGCACAGATACGCAGTATTTT.

This rearrangement joins TRBV20-1 to TRBJ2-2; 8 bases map to TRBD1. This CDR3 comprises 15 residues. CDR1 is DFQATT and CDR2 is SNEGSKA in the germline V gene (reference sequence). CDR3 coding DNA: TGCAGCCCGGCGGGCCAGGGGGCGCGAAACGGGGAGCTGTTTTTT. It encodes CSPAGQGARNGELFF.

The V gene is TRBV28, the J gene TRBJ1-4, with a tentative D call TRBD1 (6 bases). There are 15 residues in the CDR3. Germline V gene lookup returns CDR1 MDHEN and CDR2 SYDVKM. V was cut by 5 bases and J by 4 bases, with 14 bases left in between. CDR3 residues: CASSGPQGDNEKLFF. Written as DNA, the CDR3 is TGTGCCAGCAGTGGGCCACAGGGTGATAATGAAAAACTGTTTTTT.

The gene calls are TRBV10-3 and TRBJ2-7; maybe TRBD1 (6 bases). The CDR3 loop spans 12 amino acids. V was cut by 8 bases and J by 6 bases, with 14 bases left in between. CDR1 is ENHRY and CDR2 is SYGVKD in the germline V gene. This chain's CDR3 is CAISGVRGEQYF. In DNA, the CDR3 is TGTGCCATCTCAGGGGTCCGGGGCGAGCAGTACTTC.

CDR3 region: CASSPRTQETQYF. DNA for the CDR3: TGTGCCAGCAGTCCCCGTACACAAGAGACCCAGTACTTC. The genes are TRBV27 and TRBJ2-5; D remains ambiguous. CDR1 MNHEY and CDR2 SMNVEV come from the germline V gene (reference sequence). The CDR3 has 13 residues. Trimming removed 5 bases at V and 2 bases at J, with 9 bases between.

At least ten counts were recorded for this clonotype. V and J are TRBV27 and TRBJ2-7; D possibly corresponds to TRBD2 (5 bases). Trimming took 2 bases from V and 2 from J, leaving 10 bases between them. Germline CDR1 and CDR2: MNHEY and SMNVEV (reference sequence). This CDR3 has 14 amino acids. The CDR3 DNA is TGTGCCAGCAGTTTAGCACTAGACACCTACGAGCAGTACTTC. Translated, it gives CASSLALDTYEQYF.

This clonotype was picked up many times. This chain links TRBV10-3 with TRBJ2-7; D gene uncertain. Germline assignment: CDR1 ENHRY and CDR2 SYGVKD. The CDR3 has 13 residues. The ends were cut back, 3 bases at V and 1 base at J, with 7 bases in the middle. The CDR3 DNA is TGTGCCATCAGTGACAGGAATTCCTACGAGCAGTACTTC. Translation gives CAISDRNSYEQYF.